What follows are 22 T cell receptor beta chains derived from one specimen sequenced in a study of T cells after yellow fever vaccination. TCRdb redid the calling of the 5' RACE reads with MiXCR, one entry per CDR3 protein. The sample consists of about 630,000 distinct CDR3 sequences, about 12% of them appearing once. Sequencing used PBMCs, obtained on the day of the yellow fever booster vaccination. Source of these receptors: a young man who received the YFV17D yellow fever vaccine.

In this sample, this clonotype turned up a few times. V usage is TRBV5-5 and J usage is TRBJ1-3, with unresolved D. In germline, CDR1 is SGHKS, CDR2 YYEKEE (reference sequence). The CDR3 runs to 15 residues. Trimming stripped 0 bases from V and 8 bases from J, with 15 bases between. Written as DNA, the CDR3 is TGTGCCAGCAGCTTGGACGTCCGACCTAGGGACACCATATATTTT. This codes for CASSLDVRPRDTIYF. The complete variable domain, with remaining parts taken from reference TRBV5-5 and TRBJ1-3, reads DAGVTQSPTHLIKTRGQQVTLRCSPISGHKSVSWYQQVLGQGPQFIFQYYEKEERGRGNFPDRFSARQFPNYSSELNVNALLLGDSALYLCASSLDVRPRDTIYFGEGSWLTVV.

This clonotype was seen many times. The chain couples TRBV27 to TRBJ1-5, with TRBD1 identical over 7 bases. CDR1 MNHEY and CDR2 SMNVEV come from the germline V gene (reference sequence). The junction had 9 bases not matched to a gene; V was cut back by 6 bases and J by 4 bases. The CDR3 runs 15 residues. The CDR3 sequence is CASRPTGAGNQPQHF. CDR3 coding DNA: TGTGCCAGCAGGCCTACAGGGGCGGGGAATCAGCCCCAGCATTTT.

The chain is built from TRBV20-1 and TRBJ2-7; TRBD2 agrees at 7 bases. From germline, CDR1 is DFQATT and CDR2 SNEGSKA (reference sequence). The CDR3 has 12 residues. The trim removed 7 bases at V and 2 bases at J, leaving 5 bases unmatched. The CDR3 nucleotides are TGCAGTGTCCCAGCGGGGACCTACGAGCAGTACTTC. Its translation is CSVPAGTYEQYF.

Written as DNA, the CDR3 is TGTGCCAGTAGGACTAGCGCATTATCATCCGAGCAGTACTTC. This translates into CASRTSALSSEQYF. The chain uses TRBV6-2 or TRBV6-3 and TRBJ2-7, with TRBD2 matching 9 bases. V lost 9 bases to trimming and J lost 6 bases; unmatched junction nucleotides: 12. From germline, CDR1 is MNHEY and CDR2 SVGEGT. The CDR3 totals 14 residues.

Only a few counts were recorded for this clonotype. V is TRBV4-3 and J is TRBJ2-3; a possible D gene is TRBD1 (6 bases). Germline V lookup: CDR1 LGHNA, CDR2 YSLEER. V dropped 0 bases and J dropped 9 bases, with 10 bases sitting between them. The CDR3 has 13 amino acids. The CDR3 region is CASSQEGGMTQYF. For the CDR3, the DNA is TGCGCCAGCAGCCAAGAAGGGGGTATGACGCAGTATTTT.

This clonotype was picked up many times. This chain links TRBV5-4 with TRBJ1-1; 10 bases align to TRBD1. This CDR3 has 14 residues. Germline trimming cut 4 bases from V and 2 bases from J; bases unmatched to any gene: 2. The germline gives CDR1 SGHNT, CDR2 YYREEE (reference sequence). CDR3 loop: CASSPTGGNTEAFF. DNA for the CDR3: TGTGCCAGCAGCCCGACAGGGGGCAACACTGAAGCTTTCTTT.

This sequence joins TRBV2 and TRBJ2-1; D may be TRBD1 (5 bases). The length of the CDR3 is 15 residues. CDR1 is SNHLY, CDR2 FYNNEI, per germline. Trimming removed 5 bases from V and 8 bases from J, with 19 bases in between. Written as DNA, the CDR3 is TGTGCCAGCAGTCTTCTAGGTAGGGGTGGCTATGAGCAGTTCTTC. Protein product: CASSLLGRGGYEQFF.

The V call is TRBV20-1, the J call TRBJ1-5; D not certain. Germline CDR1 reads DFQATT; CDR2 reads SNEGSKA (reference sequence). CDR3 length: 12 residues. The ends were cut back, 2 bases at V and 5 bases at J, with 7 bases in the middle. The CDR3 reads CSARPNYQPQHF. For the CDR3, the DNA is TGCAGTGCTAGACCAAATTATCAGCCCCAGCATTTT.

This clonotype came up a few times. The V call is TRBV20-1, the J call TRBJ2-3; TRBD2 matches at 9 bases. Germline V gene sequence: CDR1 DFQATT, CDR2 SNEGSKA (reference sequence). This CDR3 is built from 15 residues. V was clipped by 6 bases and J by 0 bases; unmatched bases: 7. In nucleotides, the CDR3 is TGCAGTGCCCCGAAAGCGGGAGGTAGCACAGATACGCAGTATTTT. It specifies CSAPKAGGSTDTQYF.

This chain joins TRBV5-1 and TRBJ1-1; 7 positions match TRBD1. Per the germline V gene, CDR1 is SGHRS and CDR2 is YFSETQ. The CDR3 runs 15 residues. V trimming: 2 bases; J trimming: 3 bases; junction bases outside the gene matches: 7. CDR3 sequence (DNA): TGCGCCAGCAGCTTTGGGCAGGGGGGTTACACTGAAGCTTTCTTT. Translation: CASSFGQGGYTEAFF.

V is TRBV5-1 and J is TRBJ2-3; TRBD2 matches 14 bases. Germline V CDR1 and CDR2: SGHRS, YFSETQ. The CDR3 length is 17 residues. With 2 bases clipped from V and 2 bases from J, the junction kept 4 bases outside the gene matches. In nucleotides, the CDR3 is TGCGCCAGCAGCTTTGGGACTAGCGGGGGCTACACAGATACGCAGTATTTT. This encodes CASSFGTSGGYTDTQYF.

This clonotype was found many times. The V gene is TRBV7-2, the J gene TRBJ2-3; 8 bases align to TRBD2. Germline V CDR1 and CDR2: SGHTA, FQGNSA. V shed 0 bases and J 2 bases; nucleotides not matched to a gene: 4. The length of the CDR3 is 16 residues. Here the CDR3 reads CASSLAPSGYTDTQYF. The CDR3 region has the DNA TGTGCCAGCAGCTTAGCGCCTAGCGGGTACACAGATACGCAGTATTTT.

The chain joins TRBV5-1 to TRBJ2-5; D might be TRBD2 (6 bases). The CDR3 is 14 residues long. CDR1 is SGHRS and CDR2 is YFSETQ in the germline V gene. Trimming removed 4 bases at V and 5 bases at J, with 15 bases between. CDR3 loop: CASSTPGTEETQYF. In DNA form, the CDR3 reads TGCGCCAGCAGCACGCCCGGGACTGAGGAGACCCAGTACTTC. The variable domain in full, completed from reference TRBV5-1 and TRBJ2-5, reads KAGVTQTPRYLIKTRGQQVTLSCSPISGHRSVSWYQQTPGQGLQFLFEYFSETQRNKGNFPGRFSGRQFSNSRSEMNVSTLELGDSALYLCASSTPGTEETQYFGPGTRLLVL.

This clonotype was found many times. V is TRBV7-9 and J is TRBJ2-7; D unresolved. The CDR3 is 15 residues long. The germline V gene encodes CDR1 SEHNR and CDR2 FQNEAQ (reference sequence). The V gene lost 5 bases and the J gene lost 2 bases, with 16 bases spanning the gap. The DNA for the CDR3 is TGTGCCAGCAGCCTCCTGGTGAGATCTACCTACGAGCAGTACTTC. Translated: CASSLLVRSTYEQYF.

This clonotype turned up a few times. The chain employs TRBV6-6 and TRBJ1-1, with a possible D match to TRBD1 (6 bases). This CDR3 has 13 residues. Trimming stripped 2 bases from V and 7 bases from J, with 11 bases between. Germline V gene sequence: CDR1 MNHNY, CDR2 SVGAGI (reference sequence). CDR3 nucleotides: TGTGCCAGCAGTTACGGGACACACCTTGAAGCTTTCTTT. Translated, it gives CASSYGTHLEAFF.

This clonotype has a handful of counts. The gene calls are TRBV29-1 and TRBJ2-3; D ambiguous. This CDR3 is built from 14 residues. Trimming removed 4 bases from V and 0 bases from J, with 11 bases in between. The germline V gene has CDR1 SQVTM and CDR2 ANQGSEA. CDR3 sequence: CSVGRTASTDTQYF. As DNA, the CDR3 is TGCAGCGTTGGACGGACGGCTAGCACAGATACGCAGTATTTT.

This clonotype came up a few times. CDR3 sequence (DNA): TGTGCCAGCAGCTTAATACCGGGACTAGCAAAAGATACGCAGTATTTT. Protein: CASSLIPGLAKDTQYF. The gene calls are TRBV7-3 and TRBJ2-3; TRBD2 matches at 9 bases. With 1 base clipped from V and 5 bases from J, the junction kept 7 bases outside the gene matches. Germline CDR1 is SGHTA and CDR2 is FQGTGA. The CDR3 is 16 amino acids.

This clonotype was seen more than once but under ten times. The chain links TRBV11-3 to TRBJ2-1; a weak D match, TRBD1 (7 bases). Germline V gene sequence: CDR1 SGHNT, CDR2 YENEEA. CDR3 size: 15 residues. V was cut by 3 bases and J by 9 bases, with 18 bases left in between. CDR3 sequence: CASSLNFAQGGEQFF. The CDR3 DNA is TGTGCCAGCAGCTTGAATTTTGCCCAGGGGGGTGAGCAGTTCTTC. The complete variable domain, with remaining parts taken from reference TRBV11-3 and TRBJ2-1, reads EAGVVQSPRYKIIEKKQPVAFWCNPISGHNTLYWYLQNLGQGPELLIRYENEEAVDDSQLPKDRFSAERLKGVDSTLKIQPAELGDSAVYLCASSLNFAQGGEQFFGPGTRLTVL.

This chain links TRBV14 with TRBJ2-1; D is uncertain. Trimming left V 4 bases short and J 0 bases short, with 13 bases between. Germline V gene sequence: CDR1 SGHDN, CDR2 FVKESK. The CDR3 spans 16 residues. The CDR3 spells CASSRFVPSSYNEQFF. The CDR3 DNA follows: TGTGCCAGCAGCCGATTTGTTCCCAGCTCCTACAATGAGCAGTTCTTC. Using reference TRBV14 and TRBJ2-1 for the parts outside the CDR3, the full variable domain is EAGVTQFPSHSVIEKGQTVTLRCDPISGHDNLYWYRRVMGKEIKFLLHFVKESKQDESGMPNNRFLAERTGGTYSTLKVQPAELEDSGVYFCASSRFVPSSYNEQFFGPGTRLTVL.

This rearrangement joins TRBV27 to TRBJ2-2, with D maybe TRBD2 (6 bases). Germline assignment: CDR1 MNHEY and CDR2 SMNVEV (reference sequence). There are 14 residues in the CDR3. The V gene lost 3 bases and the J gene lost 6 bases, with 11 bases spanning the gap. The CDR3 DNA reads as TGTGCCAGCAGTTTGGGGAGGTTGTCCGGGGAGCTGTTTTTT. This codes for CASSLGRLSGELFF.

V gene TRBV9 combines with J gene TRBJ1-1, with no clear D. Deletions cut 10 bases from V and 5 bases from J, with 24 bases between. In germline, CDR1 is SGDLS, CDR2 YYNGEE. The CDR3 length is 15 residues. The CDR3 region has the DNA TGTGCCTCCTCCACCGCGGGAACTCCTAAGACTGAAGCTTTCTTT. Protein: CASSTAGTPKTEAFF.

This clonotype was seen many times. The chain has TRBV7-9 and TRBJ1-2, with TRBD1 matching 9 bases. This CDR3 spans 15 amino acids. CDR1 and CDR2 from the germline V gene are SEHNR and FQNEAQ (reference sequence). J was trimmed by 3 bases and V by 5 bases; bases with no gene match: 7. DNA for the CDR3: TGTGCCAGCAGCGGACAGGGGACCACGTACTATGGCTACACCTTC. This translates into CASSGQGTTYYGYTF.